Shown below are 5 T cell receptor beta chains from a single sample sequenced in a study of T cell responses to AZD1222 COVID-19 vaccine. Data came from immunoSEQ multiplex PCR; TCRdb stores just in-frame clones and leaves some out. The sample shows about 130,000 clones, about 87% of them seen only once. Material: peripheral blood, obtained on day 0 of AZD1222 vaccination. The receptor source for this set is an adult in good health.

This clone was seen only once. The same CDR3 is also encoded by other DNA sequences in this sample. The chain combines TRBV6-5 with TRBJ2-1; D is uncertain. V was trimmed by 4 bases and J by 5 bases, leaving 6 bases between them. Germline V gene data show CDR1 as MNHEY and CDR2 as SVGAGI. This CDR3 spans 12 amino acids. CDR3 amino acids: CASSSRNNEQFF. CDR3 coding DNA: TGTGCCAGCAGTTCCCGAAACAATGAGCAGTTCTTC.

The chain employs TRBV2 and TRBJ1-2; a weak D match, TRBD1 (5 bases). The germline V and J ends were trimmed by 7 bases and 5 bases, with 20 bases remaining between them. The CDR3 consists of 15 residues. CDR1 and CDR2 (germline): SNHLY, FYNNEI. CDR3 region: CASTSENRREYGYTF. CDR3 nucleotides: TGTGCCAGCACTAGTGAGAACAGGCGGGAGTATGGCTACACCTTC.

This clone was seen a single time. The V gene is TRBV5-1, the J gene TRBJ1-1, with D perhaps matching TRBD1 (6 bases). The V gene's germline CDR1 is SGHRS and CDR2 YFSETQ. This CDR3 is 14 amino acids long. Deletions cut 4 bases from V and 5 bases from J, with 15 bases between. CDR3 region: CASSREGGRTEAFF. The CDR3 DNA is TGCGCCAGCAGCCGAGAGGGGGGTCGGACTGAAGCTTTCTTT.

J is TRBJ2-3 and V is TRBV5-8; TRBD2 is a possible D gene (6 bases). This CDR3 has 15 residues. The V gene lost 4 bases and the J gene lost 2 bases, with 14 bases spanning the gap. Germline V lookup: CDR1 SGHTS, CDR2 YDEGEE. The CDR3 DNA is TGTGCCAGCAGCGCGGGCCGGGGGTACACAGATACGCAGTATTTT. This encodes CASSAGRGYTDTQYF.

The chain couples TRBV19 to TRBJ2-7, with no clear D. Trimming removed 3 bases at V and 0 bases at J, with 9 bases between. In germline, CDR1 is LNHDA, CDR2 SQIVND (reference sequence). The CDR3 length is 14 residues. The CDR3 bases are TGTGCCAGTAGTATTGCGACCGACTCCTACGAGCAGTACTTC. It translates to CASSIATDSYEQYF.